The sequence of this T cell receptor beta chain was determined in a study of low-dose radiotherapy and immunotherapy resistance in tumors (dated by TCRdb to between 2022 and 2023). In terms of the full investigation: Patients in Cohort 1 were given 0.5 Gy per fraction every 2 weeks, and the prescribed total PTV dose was 6.5 Gy. Nivolumab was administered intravenously as a 240 mg flat dose every two weeks, and ipilimumab was administered intravenously at 1 mg/kg every six weeks. Eight patients were included in the translational analysis: three from the first dose cohort and the first five from the second dose cohort. No randomization into treatment groups was done for the people taking part in the trial. Patients took aspirin 300 mg orally once daily for four cycles, starting on cycle 1 day 1. Patients in Cohort 2 were given 1 Gy per fraction every two weeks, for a total of 13 Gy across 26 weeks. Cyclophosphamide 200 mg/m2 was given intravenously every two weeks, one day before each radiation and immunotherapy administration.

Instrument on record: Illumina HiSeq 2500. First-strand cDNA was synthesized using Superscript III and a set of TRAV- and TRBV-specific primers, so that both TCRalpha and TCRbeta chains were covered. TCRs were amplified for 15 to 20 PCR cycles with Phusion, using a constant-region primer paired with the adapter attached to the V primers. Isolated mRNA was amplified with the MessageAmp II aRNA Amplification Kit, using an approximately 16-hour in vitro transcription at 37°C. The Dynabeads mRNA DIRECT Purification Kit was used to isolate the mRNA for TCR sequencing. Indexed Illumina adapters were added in a second roughly 25-cycle Phusion PCR, and the resulting products were purified with AMPure XP beads. Processing in the source paper ran as follows. Using custom Perl scripts, TCR sequences that encoded the same protein were pooled, out-of-frame sequences were dropped, and the abundance of each clonotype was calculated. The analysis excluded TCR sequences that were supported by just one read. Among the metrics used to describe the repertoires were Shannon entropy, Gini index, clonality, richness, and the frequency of TCRs shared between repertoires. Through fastp at Q25 and MiXCR, TCRdb rebuilt clones from the public reads, retaining in-frame beta chains. Each CDR3 protein appears once, grouped with its most common genes and DNA. The V and J calls were not made by the authors but by TCRdb's processing. The sample table records around 80,000 distinct CDR3 sequences; around 17% of these occur just once. The ten largest clones add up to over 1.2% of the sample.

There are many counts of this clonotype. The clone's antigen remains unknown. It has no much larger one-base neighbor in the sample; base qualities were not kept. Sample time point, as interpreted from the label and publication: after trial treatment. In the paper's terms, the treatment or condition label means: LDRT plus nivolumab, ipilimumab, low-dose cyclophosphamide and aspirin (RACIN trial). The donors came from RACIN, which was a single-arm phase I dose-escalation trial that paired nivolumab and ipilimumab with aspirin, low-dose cyclophosphamide and low-dose radiotherapy. Patients with advanced, TIL-negative solid tumors were considered eligible. V was cut back by 8 bases and J by 0 bases, leaving a gap of 11 bases between them. From a lookup of the germline V gene, CDR1 and CDR2 are MDHEN and SYDVKM. Taken from cysteine to phenylalanine, the CDR3 has 14 residues. Only the CDR3 DNA stays, 42 bases, in frame from base 1.

This chain joins TRBV28 to TRBJ2-1; a confident D gene designation cannot be given. The sample was PBMCs, taken after low-dose radiotherapy plus immunotherapy. This clonotype was sampled from a male donor with prostate cancer. At the DNA level, the sequence is TGTGCCAGCTTGAAGTTGAGCTCCTACAATGAGCAGTTCTTC. This sequence encodes CASLKLSSYNEQFF.